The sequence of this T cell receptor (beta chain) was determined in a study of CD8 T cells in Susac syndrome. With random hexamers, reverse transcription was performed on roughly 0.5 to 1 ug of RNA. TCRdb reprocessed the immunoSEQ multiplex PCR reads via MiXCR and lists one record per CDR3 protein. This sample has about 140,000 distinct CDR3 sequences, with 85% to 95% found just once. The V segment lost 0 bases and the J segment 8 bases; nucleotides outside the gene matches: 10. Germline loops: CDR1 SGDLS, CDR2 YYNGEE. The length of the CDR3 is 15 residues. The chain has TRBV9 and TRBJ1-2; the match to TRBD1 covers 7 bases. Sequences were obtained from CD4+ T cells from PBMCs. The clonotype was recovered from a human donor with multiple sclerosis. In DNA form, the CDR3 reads TGTGCCAGCAGCGTAGAGATACAGGGGCGTAACGGCTACACCTTC. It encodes CASSVEIQGRNGYTF.